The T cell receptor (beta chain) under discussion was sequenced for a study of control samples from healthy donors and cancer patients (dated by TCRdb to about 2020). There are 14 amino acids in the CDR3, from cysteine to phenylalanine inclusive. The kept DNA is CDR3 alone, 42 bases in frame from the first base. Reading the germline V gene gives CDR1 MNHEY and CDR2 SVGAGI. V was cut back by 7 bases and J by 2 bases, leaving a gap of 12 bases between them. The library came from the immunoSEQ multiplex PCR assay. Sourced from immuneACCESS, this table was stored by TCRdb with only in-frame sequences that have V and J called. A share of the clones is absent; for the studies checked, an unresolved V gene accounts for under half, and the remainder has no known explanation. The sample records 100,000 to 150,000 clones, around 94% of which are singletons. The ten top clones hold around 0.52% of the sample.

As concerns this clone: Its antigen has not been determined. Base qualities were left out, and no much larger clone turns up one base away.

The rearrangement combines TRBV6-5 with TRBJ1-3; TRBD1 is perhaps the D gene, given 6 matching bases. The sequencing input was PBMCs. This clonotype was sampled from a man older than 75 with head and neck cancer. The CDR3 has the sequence CASTRGVTGNTIYF. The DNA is TGTGCCAGCACTAGGGGGGTAACTGGAAACACCATATATTTT.